Here is one T cell receptor (beta chain) with its context. It lacks a known antigen. Base qualities are not provided; no much larger clone lies one nucleotide away. Whole blood was collected in K2EDTA tubes by collaborating institutions according to the institutions' own protocols. For TCRbeta analysis, collaborators shipped samples as frozen whole blood, isolated PBMCs, or DNA extracted from either of those sample types. The immunoSEQ Assay, a bias-controlled multiplex PCR, was used to amplify TCRbeta CDR3 regions from genomic DNA. The original methods were these. Nucleated cell counts per sample were estimated from amplification of reference gene primers within the assay. To quantify the absolute abundance of each unique TCRbeta CDR3 rearrangement, sequence reads were collapsed and filtered. For each sample, productive Simpson clonality was calculated as the square root of Simpson's diversity index over productive rearrangements. Not all clones reach the TCRdb copy of this immuneACCESS table, which keeps in-frame sequences only. Checked studies attribute under half of the gap to unresolved V genes and leave the rest unexplained. The DNA was the basis for D and trimming; V, J and clone size are from that table. In all, the sample holds 75,000 to 90,000 clones, and 75% to 85% of those were seen once. The ten most abundant clones make up 12% of the sample.

Including cysteine and phenylalanine, the CDR3 has 13 amino acids. This entry keeps only the CDR3 DNA: 39 bases, framed from base 1. Trimming removed 6 bases from V and 1 base from J; the gene matches leave 2 bases unexplained. Taken from the germline V gene, the CDR1 and CDR2 loops are MDHEN and SYDVKM. The source of the sample is a study of blood T cell repertoires in COVID-19 (dated by TCRdb to 2020 to 2022). About the study as a whole: The collaborator samples originated in the United States, Italy and Spain and spanned the acute and convalescent phases of COVID-19. Samples were obtained from the ongoing ImmuneRACE study (first 160 participants) and from 1,254 subjects provided by 6 global collaborators. Subjects who had been exposed to COVID-19, were actively infected with it, or had recovered from it provided the deeply sampled blood TCRbeta repertoires that made up the dataset. A de-identified subject ID, COVID-19 status, age in years and sex were almost always included in the sample metadata. Where available, HLA class I and class II types were obtained from metadata supplied by the sample provider rather than from assay-based typing. The prospective study material was composed of cDNA or gDNA derived from T cells, B-cell-depleted T cells, or PBMCs. The repertoires were released in a freely available public database meant as a resource for research on the immune response to SARS-CoV-2.

Results and caveats for the whole study, not just this receptor: Clinical and demographic metadata were provided uncurated, with the amount varying by source and participant.

The V and J segments used are TRBV28 and TRBJ1-1, with TRBD1 identical over 7 junction bases. The sequence was obtained from a woman between 40 and 50 years old with active or convalescent COVID-19. The sample taken for sequencing was peripheral blood. At the DNA level, the sequence is TGTGCCAGCAGGGGACAGACGAACACTGAAGCTTTCTTT. Its translation reads: CASRGQTNTEAFF.